This entry lists 32 T cell receptor beta chains sequenced from one sample in a study of CD8 T cells in ankylosing spondylitis. TCRdb reanalysed the 5' RACE reads using MiXCR and keeps one entry per CDR3 protein. Among 130,000 to 150,000 distinct CDR3 sequences, 6.5% to 8.5% were seen once, and the ten largest hold 7.3%. Sequencing used synovial fluid, either unsorted or a sorted T cell fraction (not recorded which). Receptors originate from a male donor with ankylosing spondylitis.

Points on this clonotype: A much larger clone differs from this one at a single base, so this may be a read error. The genes are TRBV20-1 and TRBJ1-5; D unclear. The V end lost 1 base, the J end lost 7 bases, and 14 bases lay between the germline ends. This CDR3 is built from 14 residues. Looked up from germline, CDR1 is DFQATT and CDR2 is SNEGSKA (reference sequence). The CDR3, as DNA: TGCAGTGCTAGAGGAGAGTTGAACGAGCAGCCCCAGCATTTT. Translating it yields CSARGELNEQPQHF.

This clonotype appeared many times. The chain combines TRBV15 with TRBJ2-7; the D call may be TRBD1 or TRBD2 (6 bases each). This CDR3 has 15 amino acids. Germline CDR1 is LNHNV and CDR2 is YYDKDF (reference sequence). Between the trimmed V and J ends, which lost 0 bases and 3 bases, there was a span of 12 bases. The CDR3 bases are TGTGCCACCAGCAGAGAGAGGGGGGTTAACTACGAGCAGTACTTC. This gives the protein CATSRERGVNYEQYF.

This clonotype was seen repeatedly, ten times or more. The V call is TRBV5-4, the J call TRBJ1-2; D is perhaps TRBD1 (6 bases). Trimming shortened V by 6 bases and J by 4 bases, and 25 bases separated the two germline ends. The CDR3 totals 17 residues. Germline-derived CDR1 and CDR2 are SGHNT and YYREEE (reference sequence). CDR3 region: CASTGGAGSLLSYGYTF. The CDR3 DNA reads TGTGCCAGCACCGGGGGGGCAGGGTCACTTTTATCCTATGGCTACACCTTC. The complete variable domain, with remaining parts taken from reference TRBV5-4 and TRBJ1-2, reads ETGVTQSPTHLIKTRGQQVTLRCSSQSGHNTVSWYQQALGQGPQFIFQYYREEENGRGNFPPRFSGLQFPNYSSELNVNALELDDSALYLCASTGGAGSLLSYGYTFGSGTRLTVV.

The chain uses TRBV7-9 and TRBJ2-1; possible D gene TRBD2, 5 bases. This CDR3 is 15 amino acids long. Trimming cost V 6 bases and J 4 bases, with 16 bases left between them. Germline CDR1 is SEHNR and CDR2 is FQNEAQ (reference sequence). As DNA, the CDR3 is TGTGCCAGCAGTCAAGCGGTCCAGTTTTACAATGAGCAGTTCTTC. This gives the protein CASSQAVQFYNEQFF. Based on the CDR3 plus reference TRBV7-9 and TRBJ2-1, the full variable domain is DTGVSQNPRHKITKRGQNVTFRCDPISEHNRLYWYRQTLGQGPEFLTYFQNEAQLEKSRLLSDRFSAERPKGSFSTLEIQRTEQGDSAMYLCASSQAVQFYNEQFFGPGTRLTVL.

The chain has TRBV20-1 and TRBJ2-5, with 7 bases lining up with TRBD1. Trimming removed 6 bases from V and 4 bases from J; junction bases left unmatched: 14. From germline, CDR1 is DFQATT and CDR2 SNEGSKA (reference sequence). The CDR3 runs to 15 residues. In DNA, the CDR3 is TGCAGTGCCAACCCCATTCAGTCAGGGGGAGAGACCCAGTACTTC. Its translation is CSANPIQSGGETQYF.

This rearrangement joins TRBV12-3 or TRBV12-4 to TRBJ1-2, with TRBD1 matching over 7 bases. The CDR3 has 12 amino acids. The V and J ends lost 4 bases and 6 bases, in that order; junction bases with no gene match: 2. The CDR3 coding sequence is TGTGCCAGCAGTTCGACAGGGAATGGCTACACCTTC. Translation gives CASSSTGNGYTF.

As for this clonotype: This may arise from a read error, as a much more abundant clone is one base away. The chain carries TRBV10-3 and TRBJ1-5; possibly TRBD1 for D (5 bases). V lost 5 bases to trimming and J lost 3 bases, with 11 bases between them. CDR1 is ENHRY, CDR2 SYGVKD, per germline. This CDR3 has 14 residues. CDR3 in amino acids: CAISTDGHNQPQHF. CDR3 bases: TGTGCCATCAGTACGGACGGACACAATCAGCCCCAGCATTTT.

This clonotype has at least ten counts. The chain carries TRBV4-3 and TRBJ2-1; 10 bases are shared with TRBD2. Germline V gene data show CDR1 as LGHNA and CDR2 as YSLEER. V was pared by 5 bases and J by 5 bases, with 6 bases of the junction left unmatched. This CDR3 region has 15 residues. This CDR3 reads CASSKLAGRDNEQFF. The CDR3 DNA sequence: TGCGCCAGCAGCAAACTAGCGGGGAGGGACAATGAGCAGTTCTTC.

This clonotype was counted at least ten times. In DNA, the CDR3 is TGTGCCAGCAGTGCCCCGAATTCACCCCTCCACTTT. It yields the protein CASSAPNSPLHF. The V and J genes are TRBV2 and TRBJ1-6; D remains unclear. This CDR3 has 12 amino acids. Germline CDR1 SNHLY, CDR2 FYNNEI. Trimming shortened V by 4 bases and J by 7 bases, and 5 bases separated the two germline ends.

The sample holds many counts of this clonotype. The chain recombines TRBV5-1 with TRBJ1-1; unclear D gene. Trimming removed 0 bases at V and 0 bases at J, with 3 bases between. The CDR3 length is 13 residues. From germline, CDR1 is SGHRS and CDR2 YFSETQ. For the CDR3, the DNA is TGCGCCAGCAGCTTGGGGCTGAACACTGAAGCTTTCTTT. It encodes CASSLGLNTEAFF.

This clonotype has a count of ten or more. The chain recombines TRBV4-1 with TRBJ2-4, with D possibly matching TRBD2 (5 bases). With 0 bases removed from V and 2 bases from J, the gap between germline ends came to 20 bases. Germline-derived CDR1 and CDR2 are MGHRA and YSYEKL. The CDR3 extends over 19 amino acids. In DNA, the CDR3 is TGCGCCAGCAGCCAAGATCCTCTATACACACCGGGGACCAAAAACATTCAGTACTTC. Translating it yields CASSQDPLYTPGTKNIQYF.

This clonotype was seen ten or more times. The V gene is TRBV3-1, the J gene TRBJ2-7; TRBD1 matches 9 bases. With 5 bases clipped from V and 5 bases from J, the junction kept 10 bases outside the gene matches. CDR3 length: 15 amino acids. Looked up from germline, CDR1 is LGHDT and CDR2 is YNNKEL (reference sequence). The CDR3 reads CASSYRGRFPHEQYF. The CDR3 DNA reads TGTGCCAGCAGCTACAGGGGGCGCTTCCCCCACGAGCAGTACTTC.

This clonotype was counted many times. This sequence joins TRBV6-1 and TRBJ2-7; possible D gene TRBD1, 6 bases. This CDR3 comprises 14 residues. Trimming pared 6 bases from V and 6 bases from J, leaving 18 bases between. Per germline, CDR1 MNHNS and CDR2 SASEGT. DNA for the CDR3: TGTGCCAGCAGATTTGTTACAGGGATTGGCGAGCAGTACTTC. Its translation is CASRFVTGIGEQYF.

In its sample, this clonotype was seen a few times. The rearrangement links TRBV7-9 to TRBJ1-1, with D perhaps TRBD1 (5 bases). Per the germline V gene, CDR1 is SEHNR and CDR2 is FQNEAQ (reference sequence). The length of the CDR3 is 13 residues. The V end lost 7 bases, the J end lost 6 bases, and 15 bases lay between the germline ends. The chain's CDR3 is CASTQDRFAEAFF. CDR3 nucleotides: TGTGCCAGCACCCAAGACAGATTCGCTGAAGCTTTCTTT. The whole variable domain, remainder taken from reference TRBV7-9 and TRBJ1-1, is DTGVSQNPRHKITKRGQNVTFRCDPISEHNRLYWYRQTLGQGPEFLTYFQNEAQLEKSRLLSDRFSAERPKGSFSTLEIQRTEQGDSAMYLCASTQDRFAEAFFGQGTRLTVV.

The V gene is TRBV9, the J gene TRBJ1-3, with no clear D. This CDR3 has 14 amino acids. V gave up 3 bases and J gave up 7 bases, with 14 bases separating them. Germline V gene sequence: CDR1 SGDLS, CDR2 YYNGEE. The CDR3 DNA reads as TGTGCCAGCAGCGATCAGCTTTCACGGAACACCATATATTTT. It yields the protein CASSDQLSRNTIYF.

There are many counts of this clonotype. The chain joins TRBV7-2 to TRBJ1-2; perhaps TRBD1 as D (5 bases). There are 15 residues in the CDR3. Per the germline V gene, CDR1 is SGHTA and CDR2 is FQGNSA. Trimming took 3 bases from V and 2 from J, leaving 13 bases between them. The CDR3: CASSLGLGRNYGYTF. The CDR3 nucleotides read TGTGCCAGCAGCTTGGGTTTGGGACGGAACTATGGCTACACCTTC.

This clonotype was seen only a few times. V usage is TRBV5-1 and J usage is TRBJ2-2; D not certain. Germline CDR1 and CDR2: SGHRS and YFSETQ. V was clipped by 1 base and J by 1 base, with 8 bases between them. The CDR3 sequence is 15 residues long. The CDR3 protein is CASSLSRGNTGELFF. CDR3 bases: TGCGCCAGCAGCTTGTCCAGAGGGAACACCGGGGAGCTGTTTTTT.

A few counts support this clonotype. The rearrangement joins TRBV12-3 or TRBV12-4 to TRBJ2-7, with 8 bases fitting TRBD1. Losses at the gene ends were 5 bases for V and 5 bases for J; bases not matched to a gene: 5. The CDR3 loop spans 13 amino acids. Written as DNA, the CDR3 is TGTGCCAGCAGTCTACAGGGGGTGGACGAGCAGTACTTC. Protein: CASSLQGVDEQYF.

The CDR3 region has the DNA TGCGCCAGCAGCTTGCAGGACGCGGGAGAGCAGTACTTC. Amino acids: CASSLQDAGEQYF. This chain links TRBV5-1 with TRBJ2-7, with TRBD2 as a possible D gene (6 bases). The CDR3 contains 13 residues. V lost 1 base to trimming and J lost 7 bases, with 12 bases between them. CDR1 and CDR2 (germline): SGHRS, YFSETQ.

This clonotype came up many times. V and J are TRBV18 and TRBJ2-7; D might be TRBD1 (6 bases). The CDR3 covers 15 residues. Trimming removed 0 bases from V and 7 bases from J, with 16 bases in between. The germline V gene encodes CDR1 KGHSH and CDR2 LQKENI. As DNA, the CDR3 is TGTGCCAGCTCACCACCGGGCAGGGGACGTTATGAGCAGTACTTC. It encodes CASSPPGRGRYEQYF.

This chain uses TRBV27 with TRBJ2-7, with unresolved D. V was trimmed by 3 bases and J by 7 bases, leaving 13 bases between them. CDR3 length: 13 residues. Germline lookup yields CDR1 MNHEY and CDR2 SMNVEV (reference sequence). CDR3 sequence reads: CASSLAVRGEQYF. CDR3 coding DNA: TGTGCCAGCAGTTTGGCAGTCAGAGGAGAGCAGTACTTC.

This clonotype came up many times. The chain has TRBV10-3 and TRBJ2-1, with 13 bases lining up with TRBD2. The CDR3 has 16 amino acids. V trimming: 6 bases; J trimming: 8 bases; junction bases outside the gene matches: 10. Germline V CDR1 and CDR2: ENHRY, SYGVKD. CDR3 bases: TGTGCCATCAGCGAGCTGGGGACTAGCGGGAAGGATGAGCAGTTCTTC. Its protein is CAISELGTSGKDEQFF.

The V gene is TRBV29-1, the J gene TRBJ1-1, with 10 bases fitting TRBD1. J was trimmed by 7 bases and V by 8 bases; bases with no gene match: 16. The CDR3 contains 15 residues. Germline CDR1 SQVTM, CDR2 ANQGSEA. CDR3 loop: CSFSSGTGVQSEAFF. DNA for the CDR3: TGCAGCTTTTCTTCCGGGACAGGGGTTCAAAGTGAAGCTTTCTTT. The variable domain in full, completed from reference TRBV29-1 and TRBJ1-1, reads SAVISQKPSRDICQRGTSLTIQCQVDSQVTMMFWYRQQPGQSLTLIATANQGSEATYESGFVIDKFPISRPNLTFSTLTVSNMSPEDSSIYLCSFSSGTGVQSEAFFGQGTRLTVV.

V usage is TRBV7-2 and J usage is TRBJ2-1; perhaps D is TRBD1 or TRBD2 (5 bases each). In germline, CDR1 is SGHTA, CDR2 FQGNSA. The CDR3 sequence is 13 residues long. V was clipped by 6 bases and J by 2 bases, with 8 bases between them. The CDR3 loop reads CASRPGPYNEQFF. The CDR3 nucleotides are TGTGCCAGCAGACCGGGACCCTACAATGAGCAGTTCTTC.

This clonotype was seen ten or more times. The chain joins TRBV7-9 to TRBJ1-4; D perhaps matches TRBD1 (5 bases). V lost 0 bases and J 5 bases, leaving 13 bases between the germline ends. This CDR3 is built from 16 residues. CDR1 SEHNR and CDR2 FQNEAQ come from the germline V gene (reference sequence). The CDR3, as DNA: TGTGCCAGCAGCTTAGCGCAAGGGACGGCGAATGAAAAACTGTTTTTT. It codes for CASSLAQGTANEKLFF.

This clonotype was seen only a few times. The chain combines TRBV5-1 with TRBJ2-3; 10 bases map to TRBD2. In germline, CDR1 is SGHRS, CDR2 YFSETQ. CDR3 length: 17 amino acids. With 3 bases clipped from V and 1 base from J, the junction kept 8 bases outside the gene matches. The CDR3 protein is CASSWELAGVGTDTQYF. Written as DNA, the CDR3 is TGCGCCAGCAGCTGGGAGCTAGCGGGAGTGGGCACAGATACGCAGTATTTT.

This clonotype has ten or more counts. The chain is built from TRBV28 and TRBJ1-2; TRBD1 agrees at 7 bases. CDR1 is MDHEN, CDR2 SYDVKM, per germline. Germline trimming cut 4 bases from V and 4 bases from J; bases unmatched to any gene: 3. The CDR3 has 13 residues. CDR3 DNA sequence: TGTGCCAGCAGTTCGGGACAGCTCTATGGCTACACCTTC. It encodes CASSSGQLYGYTF.

This clonotype appeared a few times. This rearrangement joins TRBV20-1 to TRBJ2-3, with 11 bases lining up with TRBD2. In germline, CDR1 is DFQATT, CDR2 SNEGSKA (reference sequence). The CDR3 has 14 residues. DNA of the CDR3: TGCAGCGGGACCGGGACTAGCGGCCCAGATACGCAGTATTTT. Protein sequence: CSGTGTSGPDTQYF.

The table lists this clonotype with a few counts. The rearrangement uses TRBV29-1 and TRBJ1-2; no firm D call. V was clipped by 1 base and J by 8 bases, with 8 bases between them. The length of the CDR3 is 11 residues. The germline gives CDR1 SQVTM, CDR2 ANQGSEA. CDR3 bases: TGCAGCGTTGAAGGCGCCCTAGGCTACACCTTC. It is translated as CSVEGALGYTF.

This clonotype was detected many times. V usage is TRBV7-6 and J usage is TRBJ2-3, with 12 bases that match TRBD2. The CDR3 extends over 16 amino acids. Germline V gene data show CDR1 as SGHVS and CDR2 as FNYEAQ. The trim removed 4 bases at V and 4 bases at J, leaving 6 bases unmatched. For the CDR3, the DNA is TGTGCCAGCAGCTCGGGACTAGCGGGTCGATCAGATACGCAGTATTTT. This sequence encodes CASSSGLAGRSDTQYF.

The chain employs TRBV2 and TRBJ2-7, with TRBD2 as a possible D gene (6 bases). Trimming took off 3 bases at V and 6 bases at J, with 9 bases between the two ends. The CDR3 totals 12 residues. The germline gives CDR1 SNHLY, CDR2 FYNNEI. CDR3 coding DNA: TGTGCCAGCAGTGACCAGGGAGGCGAGCAGTACTTC. Translating it yields CASSDQGGEQYF.

Many counts were recorded for this clonotype. The chain couples TRBV5-6 to TRBJ2-5; D call uncertain. The germline V gene encodes CDR1 SGHDT and CDR2 YYEEEE. V lost 0 bases to trimming and J lost 4 bases, with 7 bases between them. CDR3 length equals 13 residues. CDR3 sequence: CASSLARRETQYF. DNA of the CDR3: TGTGCCAGCAGCTTGGCCAGGCGAGAGACCCAGTACTTC.